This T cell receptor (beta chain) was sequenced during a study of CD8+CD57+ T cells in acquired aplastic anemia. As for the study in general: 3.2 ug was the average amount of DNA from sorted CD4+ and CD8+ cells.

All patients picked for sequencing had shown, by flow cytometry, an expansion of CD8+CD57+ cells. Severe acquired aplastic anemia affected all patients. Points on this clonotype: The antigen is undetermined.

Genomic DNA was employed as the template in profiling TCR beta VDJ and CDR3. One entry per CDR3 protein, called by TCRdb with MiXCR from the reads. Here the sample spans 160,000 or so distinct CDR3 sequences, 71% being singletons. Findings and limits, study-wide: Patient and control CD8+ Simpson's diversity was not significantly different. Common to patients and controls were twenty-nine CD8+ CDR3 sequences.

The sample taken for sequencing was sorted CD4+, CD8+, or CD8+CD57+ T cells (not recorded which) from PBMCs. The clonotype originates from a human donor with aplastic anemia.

Here the CDR3 DNA reads TGTGCCAGCAGTGAATATGGGGACAACCGGGGCTACACCTTC. Protein sequence: CASSEYGDNRGYTF. The chain carries TRBV25-1 and TRBJ1-2; weak D call: TRBD1 (6 bases). The V end was cut by 0 bases, the J end by 8 bases, with 13 bases between. CDR1 is MGHDK, CDR2 SYGVNS, per germline. The CDR3 extends over 14 amino acids.